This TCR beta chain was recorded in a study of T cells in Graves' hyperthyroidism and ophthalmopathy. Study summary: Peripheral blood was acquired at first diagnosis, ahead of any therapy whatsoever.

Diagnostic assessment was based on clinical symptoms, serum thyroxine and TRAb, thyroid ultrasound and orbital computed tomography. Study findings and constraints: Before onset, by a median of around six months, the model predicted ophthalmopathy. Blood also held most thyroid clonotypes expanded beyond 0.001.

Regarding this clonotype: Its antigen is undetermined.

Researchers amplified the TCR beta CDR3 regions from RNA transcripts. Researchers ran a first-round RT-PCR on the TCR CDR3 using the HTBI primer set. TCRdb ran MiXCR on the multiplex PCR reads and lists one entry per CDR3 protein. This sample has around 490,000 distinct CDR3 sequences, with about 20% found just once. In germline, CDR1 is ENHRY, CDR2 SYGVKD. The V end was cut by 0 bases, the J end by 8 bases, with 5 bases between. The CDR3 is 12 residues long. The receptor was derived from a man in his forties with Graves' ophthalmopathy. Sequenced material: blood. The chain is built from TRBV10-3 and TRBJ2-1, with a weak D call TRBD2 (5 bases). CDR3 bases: TGTGCCATCAGTGAGTCGAGGGATGAGCAGTTCTTC. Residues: CAISESRDEQFF.